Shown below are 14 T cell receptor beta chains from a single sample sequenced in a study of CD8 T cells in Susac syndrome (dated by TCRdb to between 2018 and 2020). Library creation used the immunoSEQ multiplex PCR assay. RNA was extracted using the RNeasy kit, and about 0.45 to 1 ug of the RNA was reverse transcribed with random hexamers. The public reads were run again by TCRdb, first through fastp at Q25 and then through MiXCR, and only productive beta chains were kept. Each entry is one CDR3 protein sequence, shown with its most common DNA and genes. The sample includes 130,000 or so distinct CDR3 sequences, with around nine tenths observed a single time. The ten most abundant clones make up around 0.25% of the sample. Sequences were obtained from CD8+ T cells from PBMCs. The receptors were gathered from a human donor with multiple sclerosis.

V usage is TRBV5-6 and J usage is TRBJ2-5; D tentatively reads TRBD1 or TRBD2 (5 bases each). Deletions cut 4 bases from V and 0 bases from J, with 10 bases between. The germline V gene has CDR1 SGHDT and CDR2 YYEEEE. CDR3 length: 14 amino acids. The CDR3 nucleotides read TGTGCCAGCAGCCAAGGGACGGACCAAGAGACCCAGTACTTC. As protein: CASSQGTDQETQYF.

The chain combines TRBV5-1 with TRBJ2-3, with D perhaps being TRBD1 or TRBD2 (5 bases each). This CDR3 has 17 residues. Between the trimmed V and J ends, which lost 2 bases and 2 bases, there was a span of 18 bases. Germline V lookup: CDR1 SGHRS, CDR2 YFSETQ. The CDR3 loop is CASSFISGTEFTDTQYF. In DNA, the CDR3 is TGCGCCAGCAGCTTTATCTCCGGGACGGAGTTCACAGATACGCAGTATTTT.

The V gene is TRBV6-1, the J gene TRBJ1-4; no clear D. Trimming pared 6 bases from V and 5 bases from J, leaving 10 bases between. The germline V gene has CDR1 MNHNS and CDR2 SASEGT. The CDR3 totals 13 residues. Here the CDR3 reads CASRPVGNEKLFF. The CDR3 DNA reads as TGTGCCAGCAGGCCCGTGGGAAATGAAAAACTGTTTTTT.

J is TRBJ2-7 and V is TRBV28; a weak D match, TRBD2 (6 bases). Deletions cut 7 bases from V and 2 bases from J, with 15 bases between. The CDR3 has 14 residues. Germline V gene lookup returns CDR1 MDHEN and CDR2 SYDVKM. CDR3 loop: CASTWGVTAYEQYF. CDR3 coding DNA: TGTGCCAGCACCTGGGGGGTAACGGCCTACGAGCAGTACTTC. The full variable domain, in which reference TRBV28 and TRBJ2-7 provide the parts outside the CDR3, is DVKVTQSSRYLVKRTGEKVFLECVQDMDHENMFWYRQDPGLGLRLIYFSYDVKMKEKGDIPEGYSVSREKKERFSLILESASTNQTSMYLCASTWGVTAYEQYFGPGTRLTVT.

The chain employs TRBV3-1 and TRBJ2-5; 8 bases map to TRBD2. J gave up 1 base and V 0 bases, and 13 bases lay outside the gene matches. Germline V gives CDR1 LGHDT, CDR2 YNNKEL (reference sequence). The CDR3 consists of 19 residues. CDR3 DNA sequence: TGTGCCAGCAGCCAAGATTCCCTAAGTAGCGGGGAACTCCAAGAGACCCAGTACTTC. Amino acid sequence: CASSQDSLSSGELQETQYF.

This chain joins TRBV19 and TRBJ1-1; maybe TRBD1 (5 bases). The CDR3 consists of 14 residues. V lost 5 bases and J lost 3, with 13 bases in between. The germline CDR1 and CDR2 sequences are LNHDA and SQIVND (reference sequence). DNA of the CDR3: TGTGCCAGTAGTCCCCGGGACGCCCACACTGAAGCTTTCTTT. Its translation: CASSPRDAHTEAFF.

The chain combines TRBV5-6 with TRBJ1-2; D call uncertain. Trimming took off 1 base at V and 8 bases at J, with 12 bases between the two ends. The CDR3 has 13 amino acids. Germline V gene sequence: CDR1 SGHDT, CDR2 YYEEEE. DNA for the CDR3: TGTGCCAGCAGCTTGTTTATGGGTCAGGGCTACACCTTC. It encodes CASSLFMGQGYTF.

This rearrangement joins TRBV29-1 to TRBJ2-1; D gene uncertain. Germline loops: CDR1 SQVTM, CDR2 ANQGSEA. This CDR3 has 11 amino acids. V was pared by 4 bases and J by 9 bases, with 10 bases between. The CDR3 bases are TGCAGCGTTGTGGCCCGCGGTGAGCAGTTCTTC. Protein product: CSVVARGEQFF.

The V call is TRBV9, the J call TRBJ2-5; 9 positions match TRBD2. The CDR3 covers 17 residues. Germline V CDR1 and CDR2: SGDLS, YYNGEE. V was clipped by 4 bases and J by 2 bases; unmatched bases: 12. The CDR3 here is CASSQGGSGSWQETQYF. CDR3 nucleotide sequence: TGTGCCAGCAGCCAGGGTGGTAGCGGGAGTTGGCAAGAGACCCAGTACTTC.

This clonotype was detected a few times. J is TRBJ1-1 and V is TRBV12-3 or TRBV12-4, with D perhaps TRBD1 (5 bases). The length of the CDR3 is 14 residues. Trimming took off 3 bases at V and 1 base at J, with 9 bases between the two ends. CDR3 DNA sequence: TGTGCCAGCAGTTTTGGGGGGGGGAACACTGAAGCTTTCTTT. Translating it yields CASSFGGGNTEAFF.

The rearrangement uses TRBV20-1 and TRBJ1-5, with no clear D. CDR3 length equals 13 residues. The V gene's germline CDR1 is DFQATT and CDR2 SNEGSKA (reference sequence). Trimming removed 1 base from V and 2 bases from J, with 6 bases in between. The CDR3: CSARGRGNQPQHF. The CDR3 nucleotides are TGCAGTGCTAGAGGAAGGGGCAATCAGCCCCAGCATTTT.

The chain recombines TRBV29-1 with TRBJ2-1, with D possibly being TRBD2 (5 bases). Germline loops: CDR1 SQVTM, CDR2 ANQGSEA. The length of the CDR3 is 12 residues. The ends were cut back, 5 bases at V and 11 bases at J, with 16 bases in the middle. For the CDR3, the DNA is TGCAGCGTTTTGGAGGCGGGTGTTCAGCAGTTCTTC. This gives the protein CSVLEAGVQQFF.

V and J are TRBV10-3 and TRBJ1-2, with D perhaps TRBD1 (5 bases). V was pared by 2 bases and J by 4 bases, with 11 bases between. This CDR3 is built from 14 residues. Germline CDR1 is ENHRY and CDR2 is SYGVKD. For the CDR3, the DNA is TGTGCCATCAGTGAGACCGGGCAGGGCTATGGCTACACCTTC. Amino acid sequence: CAISETGQGYGYTF.

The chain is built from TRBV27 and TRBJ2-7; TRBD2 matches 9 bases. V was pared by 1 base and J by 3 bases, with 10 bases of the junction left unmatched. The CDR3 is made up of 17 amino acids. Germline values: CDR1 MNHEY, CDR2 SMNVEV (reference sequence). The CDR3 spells CASSLLSSSGIHYEQYF. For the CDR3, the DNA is TGTGCCAGCAGTTTATTATCCTCTAGCGGGATACACTACGAGCAGTACTTC.